This entry concerns a single T cell receptor beta chain. It has no known antigen specificity. Within one base of it there is no much larger clone, and no base qualities were kept. CDR3 length: 14 amino acids, cysteine to phenylalanine. CDR3 DNA only is kept here, 42 bases in frame from base 1. Looking up the germline V gene yields CDR1 ENHRY and CDR2 SYGVKD. Compared with germline, V lacks 2 bases and J lacks 5 bases; bases without a gene match: 5. These data are taken from a study of a mutant IDH1 vaccine in newly diagnosed glioma (dated by TCRdb to about 2021). About the full investigation: Vaccination began 4-6 weeks after radiotherapy alone, or alongside temozolomide cycles in the chemotherapy-containing groups. Prior to enrollment, standard therapy consisting of radiotherapy alone, temozolomide alone, or radiochemotherapy with temozolomide had been administered to patients, with the combination being received by most patients. Longitudinal TCRB deep sequencing was performed for about 25 treated patients wherever samples were available for exploratory analyses. The roughly 33 treated patients were roughly 62% male and around 40% female, with a mean age of around 40 years. Peripheral blood samples were drawn at six visits, namely V03 (baseline), V05, V07, V10, V12 and V13. The week-35 safety follow-up was designated visit V12, and the week-47 end of study was designated visit V13.

Results the study describes overall, beyond this receptor: Immune responses induced by the vaccine were seen in over 90% of patients across multiple MHC alleles. The authors noted that analyses of patient blood samples could not be reproduced because of sample limitations. PBMC samples for TCRB deep sequencing were selected based on availability. Changes in the top peripheral T cell clonotypes picked up by TCRB sequencing did not appear to be linked to pseudoprogression.

Library preparation used the immunoSEQ multiplex PCR assay. Rearranged TCR beta chain sequences were amplified using the hsTCRB Kit according to the manufacturer's protocol. Sequencing of TCRB libraries was carried out on an Illumina MiSeq. The paper's processing steps were these. Demultiplexing, trimming and gene mapping were performed with the kit vendor's proprietary platform. The table was pulled from immuneACCESS by TCRdb, which kept in-frame rearrangements only. Such tables lose some clones; where checked, under half of the loss comes from unresolved V genes, and the rest has no known cause. V and J calls and clone size are as listed in that table; D and trimming were resolved from the DNA. This sample gives roughly 69,000 clones in total; more than 75% of them show up just once. 2% to 2.5% of the sample goes to the ten largest clones. This sample's time point label indicates: week 35, safety follow-up. Every vaccine dose consisted of 300 ug of a 20-mer mutant IDH1 peptide in Montanide, administered subcutaneously together with topical imiquimod. Eight vaccinations were administered to patients in weeks 1, 3, 5, 7, 11, 15, 19 and 23, corresponding to visits V03 through V10. Newly diagnosed WHO grade 3 or 4 IDH1-mutant astrocytomas showing loss of nuclear ATRX were present in the donors. The samples were drawn from NOA16, a multicentre, single-arm, open-label phase I trial in Germany that tested a mutant IDH1 peptide vaccine in humans for the first time. Genomic DNA for TCRB sequencing was isolated from EDTA blood with the DNeasy Blood and Tissue Kit.

In this chain, TRBV10-3 is recombined with TRBJ2-5; 7 bases in the junction line up with TRBD2. This receptor was obtained from a man aged 25-45 years with glioma. Sequenced here: PBMCs, sampled from a glioma patient whose treatment included an IDH1 peptide vaccine. The sequenced DNA is TGTGCCATCAGTGAGCCTCTCGGGGGGGAGACCCAGTACTTC. Translated, this is CAISEPLGGETQYF.